Listed below are T cell receptor beta chains from one sample, sequenced in a study of cytomegalovirus exposure and HLA in healthy donors. Assay: immunoSEQ multiplex PCR; the TCRdb copy retains only in-frame clones and omits some. Here the sample spans roughly 250,000 clones, roughly two thirds being singletons. Sequenced sample: PBMCs. The source of these receptors is a female donor in good health and CMV-seronegative. Both conserved end residues are part of each CDR3. The D gene is left open where the match is weak. Size is stated for part of the rows, as once, few or many counts, or as a class when the clone is expanded.

TRBV7-6	TRBJ2-3	TRBD2	few	CASSSLAGVSTDTQYF	TGTGCCAGCAGCTCATTAGCGGGAGTGAGCACAGATACGCAGTATTTT
TRBV5-6	TRBJ2-1	-	-	CASSPRGGRYNEQFF	TGTGCCAGCAGCCCAAGGGGGGGCAGGTACAATGAGCAGTTCTTC
TRBV6-5	TRBJ2-5	-	-	CTSCQGVETQYF	TGTACCAGCTGTCAAGGGGTGGAGACCCAGTACTTC
TRBV7-2	TRBJ2-2	TRBD1	-	CASTRQGRSNTGELFF	TGTGCCAGCACCCGACAGGGGCGGTCGAACACCGGGGAGCTGTTTTTT
TRBV7-3	TRBJ2-1	TRBD2	-	CASSPSGGSDNEQFF	TGTGCCAGCAGCCCGTCAGGCGGGAGCGACAATGAGCAGTTCTTC
TRBV27	TRBJ2-7	TRBD1	-	CASSLIQGANPYEQYF	TGTGCCAGCAGTCTAATACAGGGGGCGAACCCCTACGAGCAGTACTTC
TRBV13	TRBJ2-1	TRBD2	-	CASSPLWREGYNEQFF	TGTGCCAGCAGCCCCCTCTGGCGGGAGGGTTACAATGAGCAGTTCTTC
TRBV5-4	TRBJ1-2	-	-	CASSVRDTYGYTF	TGTGCCAGCAGCGTCCGGGACACCTATGGCTACACCTTC
TRBV2	TRBJ2-7	-	-	CASTEEVYEQYF	TGTGCCAGCACCGAGGAGGTTTACGAGCAGTACTTC
TRBV28	TRBJ1-5	-	-	CASSSTGPNSNQPQHF	TGTGCCAGCAGTTCGACAGGTCCCAATAGCAATCAGCCCCAGCATTTT
TRBV5-1	TRBJ2-3	TRBD2	once	CASSLPGTSVPDTQYF	TGCGCCAGCAGCTTGCCCGGGACTAGCGTGCCAGATACGCAGTATTTT
TRBV18	TRBJ2-3	-	-	CASSPVTGQLTDTQYF	TGTGCCAGCTCACCAGTTACGGGACAACTCACAGATACGCAGTATTTT
TRBV9	TRBJ1-2	-	-	CASSVEGGPPYIYGYTF	TGTGCCAGCAGCGTAGAAGGGGGACCGCCTTACATTTATGGCTACACCTTC
TRBV6-1	TRBJ2-1	TRBD2	-	CASTSGTSGSSEQFF	TGTGCCAGCACTTCCGGGACTAGCGGGAGTAGCGAGCAGTTCTTC
TRBV27	TRBJ2-5	-	few	CASSPWGRGEETQYF	TGTGCCAGCAGTCCATGGGGCAGGGGGGAAGAGACCCAGTACTTC
TRBV13	TRBJ2-7	TRBD2	-	CASSLGLTGGPTYEQYF	TGTGCCAGCAGCTTAGGCCTAACGGGAGGGCCGACCTACGAGCAGTACTTC
TRBV6-1	TRBJ1-5	-	-	CASSVQGQPQHF	TGTGCCAGCAGTGTGCAGGGCCAGCCCCAGCATTTT
TRBV9	TRBJ2-5	TRBD2	-	CASSGSGPPETQYF	TGTGCCAGCAGCGGTAGCGGGCCCCCGGAGACCCAGTACTTC
TRBV5-1	TRBJ2-1	TRBD2	-	CASSFELAGGNEQFF	TGCGCCAGCAGCTTCGAACTAGCGGGAGGAAATGAGCAGTTCTTC
TRBV27	TRBJ2-2	TRBD2	-	CASSLSPPPTSGVTGELFF	TGTGCCAGCAGTTTATCTCCCCCACCGACTAGCGGGGTAACCGGGGAGCTGTTTTTT
TRBV5-6	TRBJ2-3	-	few	CASSFRRGTSTDTQYF	TGTGCCAGCAGCTTCCGTCGCGGGACTAGCACAGATACGCAGTATTTT
TRBV15	TRBJ2-5	-	-	CATSRVTRGVGEQYF	TGTGCCACCAGCAGAGTGACCAGGGGAGTGGGGGAGCAGTACTTC
TRBV4-1	TRBJ2-7	TRBD2	-	CASSQPGSGRPKEEQYF	TGCGCCAGCAGCCAACCGGGAAGCGGGAGGCCTAAGGAAGAGCAGTACTTC
TRBV7-9	TRBJ1-2	-	few	CASSITEGYGYTF	TGTGCCAGCAGCATCACAGAAGGCTATGGCTACACCTTC
TRBV5-1	TRBJ2-1	TRBD2	-	CASRLAGSFGQFF	TGCGCCAGCCGACTAGCGGGGTCCTTCGGGCAGTTCTTC
TRBV7-2	TRBJ2-7	TRBD2	-	CASSEGLAGAYEQYF	TGTGCCAGCAGCGAGGGACTAGCGGGAGCCTACGAGCAGTACTTC
TRBV9	TRBJ2-1	-	-	CASSVEVGGSYNEQFF	TGTGCCAGCAGCGTAGAGGTGGGAGGATCCTACAATGAGCAGTTCTTC
TRBV28	TRBJ1-5	-	-	CASHGGTGNQPQHF	TGTGCCAGTCACGGAGGCACAGGCAATCAGCCCCAGCATTTT
TRBV2	TRBJ2-7	TRBD2	-	CARAAHSGSSYEQYF	TGTGCCAGGGCAGCCCATAGCGGGAGCTCCTACGAGCAGTACTTC
TRBV11-3	TRBJ2-1	-	-	CASNVGRNEQFF	TGTGCCAGCAACGTCGGCAGGAATGAGCAGTTCTTC
TRBV7-9	TRBJ1-2	-	-	CSSSLVEGRSAF	TGTTCCAGCAGCTTAGTGGAGGGGAGGTCCGCCTTC
TRBV5-1	TRBJ2-1	TRBD2	-	CASSLVGLAASDEQFF	TGCGCCAGCAGCTTGGTGGGACTAGCGGCTTCGGATGAGCAGTTCTTC
TRBV6-1	TRBJ2-1	TRBD2	-	CASSERGGRAPNEQFF	TGTGCCAGCAGTGAAAGGGGCGGGAGGGCCCCCAATGAGCAGTTCTTC
TRBV30	TRBJ2-5	-	-	CAWSVAAAYQETQYF	TGTGCCTGGAGTGTAGCAGCAGCGTACCAAGAGACCCAGTACTTC
TRBV28	TRBJ1-2	-	-	CASSLSVNYGYTF	TGTGCCAGCAGTTTGTCAGTTAACTATGGCTACACCTTC
TRBV4-1	TRBJ2-2	TRBD2	-	CASSQGSGRGTGELFF	TGCGCCAGCAGCCAAGGTAGCGGGAGAGGCACCGGGGAGCTGTTTTTT
TRBV10-3	TRBJ2-5	-	few	CAISESVTGETQYF	TGTGCCATCAGTGAGTCGGTTACAGGAGAGACCCAGTACTTC
TRBV9	TRBJ2-7	-	-	CASSSSEASEQYF	TGTGCCAGCAGCTCCAGTGAGGCGTCCGAGCAGTACTTC
TRBV30	TRBJ2-1	-	once	CAWSVMGAFGSYNEQFF	TGTGCCTGGAGTGTTATGGGGGCCTTCGGCTCCTACAATGAGCAGTTCTTC
TRBV11-2	TRBJ2-5	-	-	CASSWRGGETQYF	TGTGCCAGCAGTTGGAGGGGTGGAGAGACCCAGTACTTC
TRBV6-5	TRBJ1-1	-	few	CASSARRAANTEAFF	TGTGCCAGCAGTGCCCGGCGGGCAGCGAACACTGAAGCTTTCTTT
TRBV7-3	TRBJ1-2	TRBD1	-	CASSSSGGDGYTF	TGTGCCAGCAGCTCTTCAGGGGGCGATGGCTACACCTTC
TRBV9	TRBJ2-1	-	-	CASSVDPSTDNEQFF	TGTGCCAGCAGCGTAGACCCTTCGACAGATAATGAGCAGTTCTTC
TRBV5-1	TRBJ1-1	TRBD1	-	CASSWGTGVEAFF	TGCGCCAGCAGCTGGGGGACAGGAGTTGAAGCTTTCTTT
TRBV15	TRBJ1-1	-	-	CATSPVRGTEAFF	TGTGCCACCAGCCCCGTCCGGGGCACTGAAGCTTTCTTT
TRBV19	TRBJ1-2	-	-	CASTMRGENGYTF	TGTGCCAGTACTATGCGGGGGGAGAATGGCTACACCTTC
TRBV7-9	TRBJ2-3	TRBD1	-	CASSLLTGADTQYF	TGTGCCAGCAGCTTATTGACAGGGGCAGATACGCAGTATTTT
TRBV11-3	TRBJ2-5	-	-	CASSLGGGRETQYF	TGTGCCAGCAGCTTGGGAGGCGGGCGGGAGACCCAGTACTTC
TRBV14	TRBJ2-1	-	few	CASSQDKDNRDYEQFF	TGTGCCAGCAGCCAAGACAAGGATAACCGGGACTATGAGCAGTTCTTC
TRBV19	TRBJ2-7	TRBD2	-	CASAHRASGSYEQYF	TGTGCCAGCGCCCATAGGGCTAGCGGGAGCTACGAGCAGTACTTC
TRBV27	TRBJ2-1	TRBD2	few	CASSLTSGSLGNEQFF	TGTGCCAGCAGTTTGACTAGCGGGAGCCTGGGCAATGAGCAGTTCTTC
TRBV5-1	TRBJ1-1	TRBD1	-	CASSTDGTATEAFF	TGCGCCAGCAGCACGGACGGGACAGCCACTGAAGCTTTCTTT
TRBV9	TRBJ1-5	TRBD1	-	CASSVGRGETQPQHF	TGTGCCAGCAGCGTAGGCAGGGGGGAGACTCAGCCCCAGCATTTT
TRBV11-3	TRBJ2-1	-	-	CASSLDGAGDEQFF	TGTGCCAGCAGCTTAGATGGGGCAGGGGATGAGCAGTTCTTC
TRBV19	TRBJ1-1	-	few	CASSINWGSNTEAFF	TGTGCCAGTAGTATAAACTGGGGCTCGAACACTGAAGCTTTCTTT
TRBV2	TRBJ1-3	-	once	CASSQDSAQTGNTIYF	TGTGCCAGCAGTCAGGACAGCGCTCAAACTGGAAACACCATATATTTT